This TCR beta chain comes out of a study of T cell repertoires in cytomegalovirus infection. For the study at large: In public TCR beta signatures, there were indications of both CMV infection and matching HLA type.

Overall study results and limits: Ex vivo, HLA-C-restricted CMV-specific TCR beta clonotypes prevailed over the rest of the response.

TCRdb re-analysed the reads in MiXCR, keeping a single row per CDR3 protein. In the table there are under 350,000 distinct CDR3 sequences, more than 8% of which are singletons. Germline V CDR1 and CDR2: SGHKS, YYEKEE (reference sequence). V shed 2 bases, J shed 0 bases, and the junction held 3 bases outside the gene matches. This CDR3 contains 16 residues. As for this clonotype: Its matching antigen is unknown.

Sequenced input: PBMCs. V is TRBV5-5 and J is TRBJ1-5, with 9 nucleotides matching TRBD1. This sequence was found in a human donor in good health (CMV status not recorded). Some clones in this sample may be carry-over from other donors' samples. CDR3 in DNA: TGTGCCAGCAGCTTACGGACAGGGGTTAGCAATCAGCCCCAGCATTTT. Translated: CASSLRTGVSNQPQHF.